This paragraph reports one T cell receptor beta chain. Its specificity is not known. The source of the sample is a study of Ad26.COV2.S vaccination and SARS-CoV-2 variants. Turning to the study itself: Of the COV1001 trial arms, the Ad26.COV2.S arm included the donor.

V was trimmed by 2 bases and J by 2 bases, leaving 16 bases between them. The CDR3 is 16 amino acids. Germline-derived CDR1 and CDR2 are MGHRA and YSYEKL. As for treatment: about 20 received Ad26.COV2.S at low or high dose, single or two shots; several received placebo; per-sample allocation not given. Samples came from day 63 after the first vaccine or placebo injection. An Ad26 vector carrying the Wuhan-strain SARS-CoV-2 spike served as the vaccine. The study's findings and limits: The analyses of TCR breadth and depth may have understated the size of total T cell responses. The study found higher spike-specific TCR breadth in vaccine than placebo recipients.

Clones were read by immunoSEQ multiplex PCR, and TCRdb kept only the in-frame ones, dropping some. This sample yields about half a million clones, of which 80% to 90% are seen a single time; under 2% belongs to the top ten. V and J are TRBV4-1 and TRBJ2-7; possible D gene TRBD1, 6 bases. The source of this sequence is a person between 18 and 65 years old who received the Ad26.COV2.S COVID-19 vaccine or a placebo. This material consisted of peripheral blood, taken in a trial of Ad26.COV2.S vaccine versus placebo. The CDR3 region has the DNA TGCGCCAGCAGCCAACGGAGAACGGGACAAACCTACGAGCAGTACTTC. As protein: CASSQRRTGQTYEQYF.